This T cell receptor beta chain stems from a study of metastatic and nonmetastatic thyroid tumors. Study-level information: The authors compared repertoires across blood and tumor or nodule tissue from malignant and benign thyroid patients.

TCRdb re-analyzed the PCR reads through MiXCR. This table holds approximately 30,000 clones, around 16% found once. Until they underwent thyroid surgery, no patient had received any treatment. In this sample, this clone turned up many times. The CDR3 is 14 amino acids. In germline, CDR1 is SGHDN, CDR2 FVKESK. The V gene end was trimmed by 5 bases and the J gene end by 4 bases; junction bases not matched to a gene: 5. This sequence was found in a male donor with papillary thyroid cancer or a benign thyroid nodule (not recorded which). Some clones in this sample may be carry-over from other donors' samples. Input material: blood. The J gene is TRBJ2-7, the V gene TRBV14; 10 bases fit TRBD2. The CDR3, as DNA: TGTGCCAGCAGCGCACTAGCGGGGATTTACGAGCAGTACTTC. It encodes CASSALAGIYEQYF.